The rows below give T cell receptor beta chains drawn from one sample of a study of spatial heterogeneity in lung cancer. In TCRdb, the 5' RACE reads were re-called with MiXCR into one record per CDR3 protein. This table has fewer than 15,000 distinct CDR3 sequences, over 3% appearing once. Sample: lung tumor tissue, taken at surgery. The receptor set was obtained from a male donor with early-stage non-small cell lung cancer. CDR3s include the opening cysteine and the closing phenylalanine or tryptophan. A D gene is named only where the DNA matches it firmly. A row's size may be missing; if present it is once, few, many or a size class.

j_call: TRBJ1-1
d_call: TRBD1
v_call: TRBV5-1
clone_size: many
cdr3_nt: TGCGCCAGCAGCCCGGGACAGTTCAGGAACACTGAAGCTTTCTTT
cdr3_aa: CASSPGQFRNTEAFF

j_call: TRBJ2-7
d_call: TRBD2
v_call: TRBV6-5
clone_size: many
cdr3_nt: TGTGCCAGCAGCCCCCGATTCCGGGCGGGAGGGCCCTACGAGCAGTACTTC
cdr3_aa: CASSPRFRAGGPYEQYF

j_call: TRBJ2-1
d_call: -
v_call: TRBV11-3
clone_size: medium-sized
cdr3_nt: TGTGCCAGCAGCGGATGGGACAATGAGCAGTTCTTC
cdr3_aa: CASSGWDNEQFF

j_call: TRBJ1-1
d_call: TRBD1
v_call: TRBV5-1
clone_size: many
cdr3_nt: TGCGCCAGCAGCTTGGGAGGTGCAGGGGGTACTGAAGCTTTCTTT
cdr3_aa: CASSLGGAGGTEAFF

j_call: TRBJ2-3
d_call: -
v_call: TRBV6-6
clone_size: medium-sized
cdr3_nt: TGTGCCAGCAGGGCCACGGGCCTCGGGAATACGCAGTATTTT
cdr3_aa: CASRATGLGNTQYF

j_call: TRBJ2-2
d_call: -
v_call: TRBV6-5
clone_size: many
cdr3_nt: TGTGCCAGCAGTTCCCAGGGGCCATCTGAGCTGTTTTTT
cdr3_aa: CASSSQGPSELFF

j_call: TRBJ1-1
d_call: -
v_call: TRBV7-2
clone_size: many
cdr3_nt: TGTGCCAGCAGCTTAGGACCGTCCACTTTCTTT
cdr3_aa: CASSLGPSTFF

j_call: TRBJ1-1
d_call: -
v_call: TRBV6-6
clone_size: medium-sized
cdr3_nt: TGTGCCAGCGGAAACTTATTCGACAGCTCAGTGAACACTGAAGCTTTCTTT
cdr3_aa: CASGNLFDSSVNTEAFF

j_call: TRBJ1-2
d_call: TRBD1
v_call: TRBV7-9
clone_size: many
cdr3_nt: TGTGCCAGCAGCCCCGGGACAGAGTTGAGGGGCTACACCTTC
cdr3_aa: CASSPGTELRGYTF

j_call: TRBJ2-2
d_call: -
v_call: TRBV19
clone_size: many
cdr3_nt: TGTGCCAGCAGGAGGGACGGACTGAACACCGGGGAGCTGTTTTTT
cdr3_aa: CASRRDGLNTGELFF

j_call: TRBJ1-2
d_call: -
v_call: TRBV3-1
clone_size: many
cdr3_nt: TGTGCCAGCAGCCAGAACGGGTGGTGGGATGGCGACACCTTC
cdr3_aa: CASSQNGWWDGDTF

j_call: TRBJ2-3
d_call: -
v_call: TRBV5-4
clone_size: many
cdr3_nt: TGTGCCAGCAGCTTCCAGGGCGCAGATACGCAGTATTTT
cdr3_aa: CASSFQGADTQYF

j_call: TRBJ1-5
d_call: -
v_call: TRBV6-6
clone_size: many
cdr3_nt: TGTGCCAGCAGACAGGGTAGTAATCAGCCCCAGCATTTT
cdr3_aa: CASRQGSNQPQHF

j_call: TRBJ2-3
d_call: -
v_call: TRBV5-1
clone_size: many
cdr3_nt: TGCGCCAGCAGCTTGGTTTGGACAACTGGAGATACGCAGTATTTT
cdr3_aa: CASSLVWTTGDTQYF

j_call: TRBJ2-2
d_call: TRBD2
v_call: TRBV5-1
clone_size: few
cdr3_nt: TGCGCCAGCAGCTTGGCCCAGCGGGAGGGCACCGGGGAGCTGTTTTTT
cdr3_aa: CASSLAQREGTGELFF

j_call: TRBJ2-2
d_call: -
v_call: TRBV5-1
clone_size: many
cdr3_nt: TGCGCCAGCAGTCAGAGTTGGGGGAACACCGGGGAGCTGTTTTTT
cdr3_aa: CASSQSWGNTGELFF

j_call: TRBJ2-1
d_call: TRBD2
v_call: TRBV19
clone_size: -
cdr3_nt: TGTGCCAGTACCGCCCTAGCGGGAGTTTTGGATGAGCAGTTCTTC
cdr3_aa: CASTALAGVLDEQFF

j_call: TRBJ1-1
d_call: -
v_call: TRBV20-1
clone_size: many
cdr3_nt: TGCAGTGCTAATGTGGCAGACACTGAAGCTTTCTTT
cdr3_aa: CSANVADTEAFF

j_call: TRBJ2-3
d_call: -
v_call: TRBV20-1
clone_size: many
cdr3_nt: TGCAGTGCTAGAGGGGTATCACAAACTGGGGCAGATACGCAGTATTTT
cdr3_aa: CSARGVSQTGADTQYF

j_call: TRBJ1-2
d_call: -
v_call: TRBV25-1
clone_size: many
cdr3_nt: TGTGCCAGCAGGGGCAACTATGGCTACACCTTC
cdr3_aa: CASRGNYGYTF

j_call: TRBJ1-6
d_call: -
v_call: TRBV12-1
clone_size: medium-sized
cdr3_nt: TGTGCCAGCAGCTTAGGACGGAGCTCCTATAATTCACCCCTCCACTTT
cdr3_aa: CASSLGRSSYNSPLHF

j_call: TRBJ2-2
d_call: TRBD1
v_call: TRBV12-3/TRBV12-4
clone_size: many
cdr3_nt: TGTGCCAGCAGGGACAGGGAGCCTAACACCGGGGAGCTGTTTTTT
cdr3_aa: CASRDREPNTGELFF

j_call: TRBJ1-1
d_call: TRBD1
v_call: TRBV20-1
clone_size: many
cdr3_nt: TGCAGTGCTAGGGGAGCGGGACAGGGCACTGAAGCTTTCTTT
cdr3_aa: CSARGAGQGTEAFF

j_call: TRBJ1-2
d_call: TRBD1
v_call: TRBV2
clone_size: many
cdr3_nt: TGTGCCAGCAGCGAACTAGGGACAGGGAATAACTATGGCTACACCTTC
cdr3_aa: CASSELGTGNNYGYTF

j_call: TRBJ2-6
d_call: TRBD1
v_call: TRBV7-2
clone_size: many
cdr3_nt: TGTGCCAGCAGGGGACAGTACATCTCTGGGGCCAACGTCCTGACTTTC
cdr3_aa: CASRGQYISGANVLTF

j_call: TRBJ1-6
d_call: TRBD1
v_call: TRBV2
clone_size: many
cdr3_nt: TGTGCCAGCAGTGGGTCCTTACAGGGGAGTTCACCCCTCCACTTT
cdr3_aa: CASSGSLQGSSPLHF

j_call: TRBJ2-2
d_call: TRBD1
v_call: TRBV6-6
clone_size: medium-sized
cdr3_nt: TGTGCCAGCAGTTACACAGGGGGCCGCACCGGGGAGCTGTTTTTT
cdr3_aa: CASSYTGGRTGELFF

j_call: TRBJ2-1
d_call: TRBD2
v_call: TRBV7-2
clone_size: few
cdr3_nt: TGTGCCAGCAGCCTCCCAACCCGACTAGCGGGCCTCGGCCATGAGCAGTTCTTC
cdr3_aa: CASSLPTRLAGLGHEQFF

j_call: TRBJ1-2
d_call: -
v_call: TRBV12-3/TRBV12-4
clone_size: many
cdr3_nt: TGTGCCAGCAGTTTAGGGGTCAGGGGCTATGGCTACACCTTC
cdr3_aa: CASSLGVRGYGYTF

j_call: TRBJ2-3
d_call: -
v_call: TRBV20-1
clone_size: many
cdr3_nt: TGCAGTGCTAGATCCGACACTCACAATACGCAGTATTTT
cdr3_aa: CSARSDTHNTQYF

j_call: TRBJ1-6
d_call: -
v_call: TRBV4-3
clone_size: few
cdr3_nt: TGCGCCAGCAGCCAGGATACCCCAGGGACTAATTCACCCCTCCACTTT
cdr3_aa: CASSQDTPGTNSPLHF

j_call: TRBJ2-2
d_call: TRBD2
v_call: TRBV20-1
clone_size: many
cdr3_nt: TGCAGTGCTACGTATGCGGGAGGGCCCGGGGAGCTGTTTTTT
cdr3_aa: CSATYAGGPGELFF

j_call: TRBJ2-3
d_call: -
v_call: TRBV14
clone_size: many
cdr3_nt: TGTGCCAGCAGCCAAGGGTCACTAGCTTTCACAGATACGCAGTATTTT
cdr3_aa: CASSQGSLAFTDTQYF

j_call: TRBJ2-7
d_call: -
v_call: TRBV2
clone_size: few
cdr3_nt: TGTGCCAGCCTTATGCCCTACGAGCAGTACTTC
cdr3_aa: CASLMPYEQYF

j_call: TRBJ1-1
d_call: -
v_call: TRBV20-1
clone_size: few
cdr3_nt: TGCAGTGCTAGACCCCCAGCCAGGAACACTGAAGCTTTCTTT
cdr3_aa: CSARPPARNTEAFF

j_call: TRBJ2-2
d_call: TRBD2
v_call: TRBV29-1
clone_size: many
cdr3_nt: TGCAGCGCCGGACTAGCGGGAGGGGACGGGGAGCTGTTTTTT
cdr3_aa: CSAGLAGGDGELFF

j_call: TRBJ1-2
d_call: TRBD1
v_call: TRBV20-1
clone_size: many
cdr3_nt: TGCAGTGCAGTTCCCCGGGACAGCTATGGCTACACCTTC
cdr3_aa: CSAVPRDSYGYTF

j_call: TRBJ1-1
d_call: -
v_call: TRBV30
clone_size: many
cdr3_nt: TGTGCCTGGACCCTTCGGAACAGGAACACTGAAGCTTTCTTT
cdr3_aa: CAWTLRNRNTEAFF

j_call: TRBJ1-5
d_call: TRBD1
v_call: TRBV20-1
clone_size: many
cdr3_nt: TGCAGTGCTATACCCGGGACAGGGGTGAATCAGCCCCAGCATTTT
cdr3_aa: CSAIPGTGVNQPQHF

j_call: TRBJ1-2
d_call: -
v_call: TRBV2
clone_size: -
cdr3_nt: TGTGACAGCAGCGTAGGACAGTTATCGTTC
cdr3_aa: CDSSVGQLSF

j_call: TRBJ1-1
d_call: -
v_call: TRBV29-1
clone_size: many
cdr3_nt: TGCAGCGTTGAGCGGCAGAACGTATGGACTGAAGCTTTCTTT
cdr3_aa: CSVERQNVWTEAFF

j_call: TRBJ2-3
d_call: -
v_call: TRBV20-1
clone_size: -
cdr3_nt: TGCAGTGCTAGGGGGACGGTCGGAGGGATTTGTGCAGATACGCAGTATTTT
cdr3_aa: CSARGTVGGICADTQYF

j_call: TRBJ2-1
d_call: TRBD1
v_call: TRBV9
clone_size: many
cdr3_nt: TGTGCCAGCAGCAGTCTGGGGACAGGTACGGTCGGTGAGCAGTTCTTC
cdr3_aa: CASSSLGTGTVGEQFF

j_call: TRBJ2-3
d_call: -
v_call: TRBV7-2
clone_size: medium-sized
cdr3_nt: TGTGCCAGCAGCTCTCAGCTTATATCGGGAGATACGCAGTATTTT
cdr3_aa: CASSSQLISGDTQYF

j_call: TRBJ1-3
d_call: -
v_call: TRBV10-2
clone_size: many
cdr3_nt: TGCGCCAGCAGTGAAGAGGGCTACACCATATATTTT
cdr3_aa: CASSEEGYTIYF

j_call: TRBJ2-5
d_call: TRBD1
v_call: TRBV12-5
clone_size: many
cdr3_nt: TGTGCTAGTGGTTTGGTACAGGATGGCAGGGGGACAGAAGAGACCCAGTACTTC
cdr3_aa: CASGLVQDGRGTEETQYF

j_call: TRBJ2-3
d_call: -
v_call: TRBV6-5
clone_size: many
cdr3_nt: TGTGCCAGCAGACCCCCTTTGGGCGGGGGCACAGATACGCAGTATTTT
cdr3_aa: CASRPPLGGGTDTQYF